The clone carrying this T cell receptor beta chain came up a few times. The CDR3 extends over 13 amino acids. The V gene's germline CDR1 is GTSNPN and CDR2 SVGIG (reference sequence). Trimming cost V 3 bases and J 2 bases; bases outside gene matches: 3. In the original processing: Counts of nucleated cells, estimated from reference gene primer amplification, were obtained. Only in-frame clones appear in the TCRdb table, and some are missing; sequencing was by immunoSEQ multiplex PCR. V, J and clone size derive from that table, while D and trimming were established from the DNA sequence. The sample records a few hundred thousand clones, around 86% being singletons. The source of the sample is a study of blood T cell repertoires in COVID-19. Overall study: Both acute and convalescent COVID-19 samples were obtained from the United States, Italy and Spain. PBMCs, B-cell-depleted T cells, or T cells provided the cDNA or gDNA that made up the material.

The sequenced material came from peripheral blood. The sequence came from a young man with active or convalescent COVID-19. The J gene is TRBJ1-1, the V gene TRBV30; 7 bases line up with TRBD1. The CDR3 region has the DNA TGTGCCTGGAGCGGACAGGTCAACACTGAAGCTTTCTTT. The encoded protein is CAWSGQVNTEAFF.